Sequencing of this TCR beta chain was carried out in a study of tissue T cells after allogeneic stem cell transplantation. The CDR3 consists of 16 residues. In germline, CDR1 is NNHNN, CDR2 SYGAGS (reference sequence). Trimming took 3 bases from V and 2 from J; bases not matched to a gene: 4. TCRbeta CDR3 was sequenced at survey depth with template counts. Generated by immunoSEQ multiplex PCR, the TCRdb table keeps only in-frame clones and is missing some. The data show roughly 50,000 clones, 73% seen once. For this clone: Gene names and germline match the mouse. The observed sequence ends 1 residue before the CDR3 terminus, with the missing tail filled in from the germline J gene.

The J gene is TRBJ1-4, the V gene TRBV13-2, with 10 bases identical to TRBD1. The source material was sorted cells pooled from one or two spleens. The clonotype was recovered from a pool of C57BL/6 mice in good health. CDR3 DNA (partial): TGTGCCAGCGGTGCTCCGGGACAGGGGTCCAACGAAAGATTATTT. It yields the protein CASGAPGQGSNERLF. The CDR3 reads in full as CASGAPGQGSNERLFF.